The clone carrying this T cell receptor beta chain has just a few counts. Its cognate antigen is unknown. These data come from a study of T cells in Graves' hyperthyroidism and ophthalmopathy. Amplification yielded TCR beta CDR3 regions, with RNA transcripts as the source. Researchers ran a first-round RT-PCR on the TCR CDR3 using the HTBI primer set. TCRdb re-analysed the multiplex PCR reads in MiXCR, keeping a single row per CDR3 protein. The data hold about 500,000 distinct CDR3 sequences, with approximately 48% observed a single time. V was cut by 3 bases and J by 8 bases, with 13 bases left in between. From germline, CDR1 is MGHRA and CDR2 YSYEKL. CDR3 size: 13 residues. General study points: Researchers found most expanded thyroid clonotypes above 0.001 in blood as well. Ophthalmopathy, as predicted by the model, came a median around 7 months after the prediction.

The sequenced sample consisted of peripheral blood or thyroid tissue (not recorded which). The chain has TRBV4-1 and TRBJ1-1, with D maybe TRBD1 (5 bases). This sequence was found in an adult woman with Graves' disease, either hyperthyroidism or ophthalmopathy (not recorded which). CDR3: CASSHLDIAEAFF. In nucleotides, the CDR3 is TGCGCCAGCAGCCACCTGGACATAGCCGAAGCTTTCTTT.